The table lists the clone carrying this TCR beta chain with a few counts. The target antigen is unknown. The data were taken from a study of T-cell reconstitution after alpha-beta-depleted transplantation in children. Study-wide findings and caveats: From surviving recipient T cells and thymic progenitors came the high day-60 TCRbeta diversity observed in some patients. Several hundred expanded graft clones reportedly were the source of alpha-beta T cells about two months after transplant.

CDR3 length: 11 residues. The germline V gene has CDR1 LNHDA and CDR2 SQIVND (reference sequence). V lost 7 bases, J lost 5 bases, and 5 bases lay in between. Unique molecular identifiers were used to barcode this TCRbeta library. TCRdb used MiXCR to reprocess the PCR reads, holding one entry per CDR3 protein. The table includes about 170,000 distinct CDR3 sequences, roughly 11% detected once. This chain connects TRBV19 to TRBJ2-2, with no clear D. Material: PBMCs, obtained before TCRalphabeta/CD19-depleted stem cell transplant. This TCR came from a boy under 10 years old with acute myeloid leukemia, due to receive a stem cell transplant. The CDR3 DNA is TGTGCCAGTACCAAGACCGGGGAGCTGTTTTTT. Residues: CASTKTGELFF.